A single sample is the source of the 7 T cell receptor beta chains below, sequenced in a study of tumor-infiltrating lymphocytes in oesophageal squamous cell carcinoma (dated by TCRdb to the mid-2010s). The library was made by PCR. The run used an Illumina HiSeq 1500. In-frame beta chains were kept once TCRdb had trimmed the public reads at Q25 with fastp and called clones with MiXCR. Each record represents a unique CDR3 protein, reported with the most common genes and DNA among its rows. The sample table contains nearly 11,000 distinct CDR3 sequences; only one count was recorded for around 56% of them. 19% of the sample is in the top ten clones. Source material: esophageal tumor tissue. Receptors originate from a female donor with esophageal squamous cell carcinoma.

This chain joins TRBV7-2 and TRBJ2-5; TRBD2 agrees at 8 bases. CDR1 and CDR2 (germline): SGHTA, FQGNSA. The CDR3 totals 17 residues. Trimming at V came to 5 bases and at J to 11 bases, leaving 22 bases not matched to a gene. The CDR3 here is CASSRFVVTSANNEQYF. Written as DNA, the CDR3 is TGTGCCAGCAGCCGTTTTGTTGTGACTAGCGCAAACAATGAGCAGTACTTC.

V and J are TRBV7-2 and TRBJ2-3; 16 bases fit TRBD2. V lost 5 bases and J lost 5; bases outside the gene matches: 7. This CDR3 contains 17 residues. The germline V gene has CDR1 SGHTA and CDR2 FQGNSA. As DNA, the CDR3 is TGTGCCAGCAGCCCTGGGACTAGCGGGGGGGCGGAAGATACGCAGTATTTT. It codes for CASSPGTSGGAEDTQYF.

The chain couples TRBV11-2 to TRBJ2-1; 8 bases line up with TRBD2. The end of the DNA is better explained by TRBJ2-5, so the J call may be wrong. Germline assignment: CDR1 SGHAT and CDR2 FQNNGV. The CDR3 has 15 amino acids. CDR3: CASSLSSTGGETQYF. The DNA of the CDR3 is TGTGCCAGCAGCTTAAGCTCAACGGGGGGGGAGACCCAGTACTTC.

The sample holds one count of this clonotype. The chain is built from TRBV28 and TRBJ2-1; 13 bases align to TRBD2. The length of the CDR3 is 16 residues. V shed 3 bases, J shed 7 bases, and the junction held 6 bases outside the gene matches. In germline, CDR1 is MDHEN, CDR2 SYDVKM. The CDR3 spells CASSFMGLAGNNEQFF. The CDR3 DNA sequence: TGTGCCAGCAGTTTTATGGGACTAGCGGGAAATAATGAGCAGTTCTTC.

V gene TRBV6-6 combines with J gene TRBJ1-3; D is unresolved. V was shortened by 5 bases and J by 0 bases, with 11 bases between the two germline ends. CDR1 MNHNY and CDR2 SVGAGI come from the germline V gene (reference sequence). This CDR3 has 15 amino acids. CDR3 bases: TGTGCCAGCAGTCAACAGCGAAGCTCTGGAAACACCATATATTTT. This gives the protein CASSQQRSSGNTIYF.

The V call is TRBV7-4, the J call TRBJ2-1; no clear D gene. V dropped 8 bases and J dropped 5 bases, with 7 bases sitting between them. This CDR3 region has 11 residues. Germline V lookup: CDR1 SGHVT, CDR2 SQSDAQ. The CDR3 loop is CASVRDNEQFF. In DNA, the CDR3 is TGTGCCAGCGTACGGGACAATGAGCAGTTCTTC.

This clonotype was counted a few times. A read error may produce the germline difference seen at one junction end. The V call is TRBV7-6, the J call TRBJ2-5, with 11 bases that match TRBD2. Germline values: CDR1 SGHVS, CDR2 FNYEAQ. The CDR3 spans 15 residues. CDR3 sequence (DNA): TGTGCTAGCAGCTTAGCGGGGGGGTACCAAGAGACCCAGTACTTC. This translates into CASSLAGGYQETQYF. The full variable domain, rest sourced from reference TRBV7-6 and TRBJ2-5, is GAGVSQSPRYKVTKRGQDVALRCDPISGHVSLYWYRQALGQGPEFLTYFNYEAQQDKSGLPNDRFSAERPEGSISTLTIQRTEQRDSAMYRCASSLAGGYQETQYFGPGTRLLVL.